This TCR beta chain was documented in a study of glioma-infiltrating T cells after dendritic cell vaccination. Regarding time point: after dendritic cell vaccination, including at tumor progression/relapse. Data came from immunoSEQ multiplex PCR; TCRdb stores just in-frame clones and leaves some out. The table has 65,000 to 80,000 clones, around 90% seen once. Germline values: CDR1 WNHNN, CDR2 SYGVQD (reference sequence). V lost 4 bases, J lost 7 bases, and 13 bases lay in between. There are 13 residues in the CDR3. The receptor was derived from a human donor with glioblastoma. The sample consisted of blood, taken after dendritic cell vaccination. This chain uses TRBV10-1 with TRBJ1-2; D call uncertain. In nucleotides, the CDR3 is TGCGCCAGCAGTGGGGAGCCTTATACTGGCTACACCTTC. Translated: CASSGEPYTGYTF.